The present TCR beta chain was sequenced within a study of blood T cell repertoires in COVID-19. Study context: Both acute and convalescent COVID-19 samples were obtained from the United States, Italy and Spain. In each case, the material was cDNA or gDNA derived from T cells, B-cell-depleted T cells, or PBMCs.

Looked up from germline, CDR1 is SGHNT and CDR2 is YYREEE (reference sequence). The CDR3 sequence is 14 residues long. The germline V and J ends were trimmed by 0 bases and 4 bases, with 8 bases remaining between them. The method was immunoSEQ multiplex PCR; TCRdb's version includes in-frame clones alone and lacks a portion of them. Of approximately 160,000 clones listed, about 88% are singletons. The Seattle patients, enrolled during active infection, were followed longitudinally. This chain links TRBV5-4 with TRBJ2-1, with no clear D. The sequenced sample consisted of peripheral blood. This sequence originates from a man in his 60s with COVID-19, enrolled during active disease. CDR3 nucleotide sequence: TGTGCCAGCAGCTTGGTCGCAGGTTACAATGAGCAGTTCTTC. Its protein is CASSLVAGYNEQFF.